This entry lists 11 T cell receptor beta chains sequenced from one sample in a study of CD8 T cells in Susac syndrome. Random hexamers were used to reverse transcribe the RNA input (about 0.5 to 1 ug). TCRdb independently ran MiXCR on the immunoSEQ multiplex PCR reads; one entry per CDR3 protein. Altogether around 50,000 distinct CDR3 sequences are present, 80% to 95% being singletons, with the ten largest covering around 0.4%. The source material was CD8+ T cells from PBMCs. The receptors derive from a human donor in good health.

V usage is TRBV30 and J usage is TRBJ2-7; perhaps TRBD2 as D (5 bases). Germline-derived CDR1 and CDR2 are GTSNPN and SVGIG (reference sequence). Trimming cost V 2 bases and J 7 bases, with 15 bases left between them. This CDR3 is 13 amino acids long. CDR3 DNA sequence: TGTGCCTGGAGTCCGGCAAACCCGGGGGAGCAGTACTTC. It translates to CAWSPANPGEQYF. Looking up the rest from reference TRBV30 and TRBJ2-7 gives the full variable domain: SQTIHQWPATLVQPVGSPLSLECTVEGTSNPNLYWYRQAAGRGLQLLFYSVGIGQISSEVPQNLSASRPQDRQFILSSKKLLLSDSGFYLCAWSPANPGEQYFGPGTRLTVT.

This clonotype appeared a single time. The chain has TRBV14 and TRBJ2-1, with TRBD2 matching 8 bases. The V gene end was trimmed by 0 bases and the J gene end by 4 bases; junction bases not matched to a gene: 11. The CDR3 extends over 18 amino acids. CDR1 SGHDN and CDR2 FVKESK come from the germline V gene. The CDR3 region is CASSQDSPLAGGYNEQFF. CDR3 coding DNA: TGTGCCAGCAGCCAAGATTCCCCCCTAGCGGGTGGTTACAATGAGCAGTTCTTC.

The chain joins TRBV27 to TRBJ2-3; the match to TRBD2 covers 7 bases. This CDR3 region has 11 residues. V lost 6 bases, J lost 7 bases, and 1 base stayed unmatched. Germline lookup yields CDR1 MNHEY and CDR2 SMNVEV (reference sequence). The CDR3 is CASRGGNTQYF. CDR3 in DNA: TGTGCCAGCAGGGGGGGGAATACGCAGTATTTT.

This clonotype came up once. The chain links TRBV7-2 to TRBJ2-7, with D unresolved. V was pared by 1 base and J by 0 bases, with 7 bases between. Germline assignment: CDR1 SGHTA and CDR2 FQGNSA. This CDR3 has 14 residues. CDR3 nucleotide sequence: TGTGCCAGCAGCTTAGAGGTGCCCTCCTACGAGCAGTACTTC. Residues: CASSLEVPSYEQYF.

The chain joins TRBV4-2 to TRBJ2-7; D tentatively reads TRBD1 or TRBD2 (5 bases each). CDR1 is LGHNA, CDR2 YNFKEQ, per germline. The CDR3 loop spans 13 amino acids. V was clipped by 4 bases and J by 5 bases, with 12 bases between them. The CDR3 loop is CASSPGMGDEQYF. DNA of the CDR3: TGTGCCAGCAGCCCGGGGATGGGGGACGAGCAGTACTTC.

V is TRBV7-9 and J is TRBJ1-5; 8 positions match TRBD1. The CDR3 sequence is 14 residues long. CDR1 is SEHNR and CDR2 is FQNEAQ in the germline V gene (reference sequence). V trimming: 3 bases; J trimming: 6 bases; junction bases outside the gene matches: 4. The CDR3 DNA is TGTGCCAGCAGCTTGGGCAGGGGGCTTCAGCCCCAGCATTTT. Its protein is CASSLGRGLQPQHF.

This chain joins TRBV4-1 and TRBJ2-7; TRBD2 is a possible D gene (5 bases). V was cut by 0 bases and J by 0 bases, with 15 bases left in between. The CDR3 runs 17 residues. CDR1 is MGHRA and CDR2 is YSYEKL in the germline V gene. CDR3 in amino acids: CASSQDFQTLGSYEQYF. CDR3 coding DNA: TGCGCCAGCAGCCAAGATTTCCAGACACTAGGCTCCTACGAGCAGTACTTC.

As to this clonotype: The junction and the germline gene differ at one end; a read error may be behind it. The chain carries TRBV11-2 and TRBJ2-7; D is uncertain. Germline V gene sequence: CDR1 SGHAT, CDR2 FQNNGV. The CDR3 has 15 residues. The CDR3 DNA sequence: TGTGCCAGCAGCCTAGACCCGGGCGAAAACTACGAGCAGTACTTC. Amino acid sequence: CASSLDPGENYEQYF.

In DNA form, the CDR3 reads TGTGCCAGCAGCCCAGGGGTCAAAAATGAGCAGTTCTTC. It specifies CASSPGVKNEQFF. The V gene is TRBV4-2, the J gene TRBJ2-1, with D perhaps matching TRBD1 (6 bases). Looked up from germline, CDR1 is LGHNA and CDR2 is YNFKEQ. V was clipped by 4 bases and J by 7 bases, with 11 bases between them. The CDR3 is 13 amino acids.

This chain uses TRBV27 with TRBJ1-2, with D tentatively TRBD1 (6 bases). The length of the CDR3 is 13 residues. CDR1 MNHEY and CDR2 SMNVEV come from the germline V gene (reference sequence). Deletions cut 4 bases from V and 3 bases from J, with 9 bases between. The CDR3 loop is CASSSGQYYGYTF. CDR3 bases: TGTGCCAGCAGTTCCGGACAGTACTATGGCTACACCTTC.

This clonotype has more than one count but fewer than ten. V is TRBV12-5 and J is TRBJ1-5; D unclear. The V gene lost 3 bases and the J gene lost 3 bases, with 6 bases spanning the gap. Germline V gene data show CDR1 as LGHNT and CDR2 as FRNRAP. The CDR3 totals 13 residues. This CDR3 reads CASGLSINQPQHF. The DNA of the CDR3 is TGTGCTAGTGGTTTATCTATCAATCAGCCCCAGCATTTT.